The 16 T cell receptor beta chains given below trace back to one sample, sequenced in a study of CD8+CD57+ T cells in acquired aplastic anemia. TCR beta VDJ combinations and CDR3 sequences were profiled from genomic DNA. TCRdb passed the reads through MiXCR, listing each CDR3 protein once. The table shows about 80,000 distinct CDR3 sequences, with about 45% occurring only once. The source material was sorted CD4+, CD8+, or CD8+CD57+ T cells (not recorded which) from PBMCs. These receptors originate from a human donor in good health, serving as a control.

This clonotype was seen repeatedly, ten times or more. In nucleotides, the CDR3 is TGCAGTGCTAGAGTCGGCAGGGGCCTGGGAAACACCATATATTTT. It translates to CSARVGRGLGNTIYF. V and J are TRBV20-1 and TRBJ1-3; D possibly corresponds to TRBD1 (6 bases). V lost 1 base and J lost 4, with 14 bases in between. Per the germline V gene, CDR1 is DFQATT and CDR2 is SNEGSKA (reference sequence). The CDR3 sequence is 15 residues long.

This clonotype was counted a few times. The rearrangement links TRBV29-1 to TRBJ1-2; perhaps TRBD1 as D (6 bases). Looked up from germline, CDR1 is SQVTM and CDR2 is ANQGSEA. V was shortened by 3 bases and J by 8 bases, with 13 bases between the two germline ends. This CDR3 region has 12 residues. The CDR3 region is CSVELTGGGYTF. In DNA form, the CDR3 reads TGCAGCGTTGAGCTGACAGGCGGAGGCTACACCTTC. The full variable domain, with the rest looked up from reference TRBV29-1 and TRBJ1-2, is SAVISQKPSRDICQRGTSLTIQCQVDSQVTMMFWYRQQPGQSLTLIATANQGSEATYESGFVIDKFPISRPNLTFSTLTVSNMSPEDSSIYLCSVELTGGGYTFGSGTRLTVV.

This clonotype was found many times. V and J are TRBV15 and TRBJ2-1; D is possibly TRBD2 (7 bases). The CDR3 consists of 17 residues. The germline gives CDR1 LNHNV, CDR2 YYDKDF (reference sequence). V lost 0 bases and J 1 base, leaving 13 bases between the germline ends. The CDR3 DNA reads as TGTGCCACCAGCAGAGATCGGGGGCGGGGGTCCTACAATGAGCAGTTCTTC. Amino acid sequence: CATSRDRGRGSYNEQFF. Complete variable domain (other parts from reference TRBV15 and TRBJ2-1): DAMVIQNPRYQVTQFGKPVTLSCSQTLNHNVMYWYQQKSSQAPKLLFHYYDKDFNNEADTPDNFQSRRPNTSFCFLDIRSPGLGDTAMYLCATSRDRGRGSYNEQFFGPGTRLTVL.

The rearrangement uses TRBV29-1 and TRBJ2-3, with TRBD2 identical over 7 bases. This CDR3 contains 14 residues. CDR1 and CDR2 from the germline V gene are SQVTM and ANQGSEA. The V gene end was trimmed by 6 bases and the J gene end by 1 base; junction bases not matched to a gene: 7. CDR3 region: CSVDASGGTDTQYF. The CDR3 DNA reads as TGCAGCGTGGACGCGAGCGGGGGCACAGATACGCAGTATTTT.

The J gene is TRBJ1-1, the V gene TRBV29-1; 7 bases map to TRBD1. V lost 4 bases, J lost 4 bases, and 12 bases stayed unmatched. The CDR3 totals 15 residues. Germline assignment: CDR1 SQVTM and CDR2 ANQGSEA. The CDR3 nucleotides are TGCAGCGTTGCAGTAGAGCCGTCAGGGGGCACTGAAGCTTTCTTT. It is translated as CSVAVEPSGGTEAFF.

The genes are TRBV6-5 and TRBJ2-3; D is uncertain. V was trimmed by 4 bases and J by 4 bases, leaving 12 bases between them. Germline CDR1 MNHEY, CDR2 SVGAGI. This CDR3 has 14 residues. CDR3 residues: CASSSDGPADTQYF. Written as DNA, the CDR3 is TGTGCCAGCAGTTCTGACGGACCGGCAGATACGCAGTATTTT.

This clonotype was detected many times. J is TRBJ2-1 and V is TRBV6-1; 8 positions match TRBD1. The CDR3 has 15 residues. Germline V gives CDR1 MNHNS, CDR2 SASEGT. With 1 base clipped from V and 6 bases from J, the junction kept 5 bases outside the gene matches. The CDR3 nucleotides are TGTGCCAGCAGTGAAGAAGGACAGGGTTTCAATGAGCAGTTCTTC. It translates to CASSEEGQGFNEQFF.

This clonotype was seen ten or more times. V usage is TRBV6-5 and J usage is TRBJ1-6, with 7 bases aligning to TRBD1. CDR1 and CDR2 from the germline V gene are MNHEY and SVGAGI. The CDR3 covers 14 residues. With V trimmed by 6 bases and J by 8 bases, 7 bases remained unmatched. The CDR3 DNA reads TGTGCCAGCAGCTCTGGACAGGAGCATTCACCCCTCCACTTT. It is translated as CASSSGQEHSPLHF.

This clonotype was found many times. The rearrangement uses TRBV20-1 and TRBJ1-3; no reliable D call. The germline CDR1 and CDR2 sequences are DFQATT and SNEGSKA (reference sequence). Trimming removed 6 bases from V and 4 bases from J, with 13 bases in between. The CDR3 sequence is 13 residues long. DNA of the CDR3: TGCAGTGCCCGGAGCCCGATAGGAAACACCATATATTTT. This gives the protein CSARSPIGNTIYF.

A few counts support this clonotype. The chain employs TRBV29-1 and TRBJ2-6; D remains ambiguous. CDR3 length: 14 residues. Trimming left V 6 bases short and J 0 bases short, with 9 bases between. Germline V gene sequence: CDR1 SQVTM, CDR2 ANQGSEA. The CDR3, as DNA: TGCAGCGTGACGGCCTACTCTGGGGCCAACGTCCTGACTTTC. Translation gives CSVTAYSGANVLTF. The full variable domain, its missing parts supplied by reference TRBV29-1 and TRBJ2-6, is SAVISQKPSRDICQRGTSLTIQCQVDSQVTMMFWYRQQPGQSLTLIATANQGSEATYESGFVIDKFPISRPNLTFSTLTVSNMSPEDSSIYLCSVTAYSGANVLTFGAGSRLTVL.

The V gene is TRBV29-1, the J gene TRBJ2-2; D not certain. The CDR3 is made up of 13 amino acids. V was clipped by 4 bases and J by 5 bases, with 11 bases between them. CDR1 is SQVTM, CDR2 ANQGSEA, per germline. CDR3 protein: CSVVGFDTGELFF. The CDR3, as DNA: TGCAGCGTTGTAGGGTTCGATACCGGGGAGCTGTTTTTT.

This clonotype was detected many times. This chain links TRBV30 with TRBJ2-7; D gene ambiguous. The V gene lost 0 bases and the J gene lost 2 bases, with 11 bases spanning the gap. The CDR3 has 14 residues. CDR1 GTSNPN and CDR2 SVGIG come from the germline V gene (reference sequence). The CDR3 coding sequence is TGTGCCTGGAGTGTACTGGTACCACCCTACGAGCAGTACTTC. The encoded protein is CAWSVLVPPYEQYF.

V usage is TRBV19 and J usage is TRBJ1-2, with D maybe TRBD1 (5 bases). This CDR3 region has 12 residues. V was pared by 4 bases and J by 8 bases, with 11 bases between. CDR1 is LNHDA and CDR2 is SQIVND in the germline V gene (reference sequence). The CDR3 is CASSTGSRGYTF. In nucleotides, the CDR3 is TGTGCCAGTAGTACAGGGTCTCGGGGCTACACCTTC.

The chain couples TRBV3-1 to TRBJ2-7, with D possibly being TRBD2 (7 bases). The germline gives CDR1 LGHDT, CDR2 YNNKEL (reference sequence). This CDR3 has 17 amino acids. Trimming shortened V by 1 base and J by 5 bases, and 21 bases separated the two germline ends. The chain's CDR3 is CASSQAGEGLLYHEQYF. CDR3 coding DNA: TGTGCCAGCAGCCAAGCAGGGGAGGGGCTCTTATACCACGAGCAGTACTTC.

Remarks on this clonotype: A clone one base away is much larger, so this may be a read error. The CDR3 region has the DNA TGTGCCAGTAGTGGATCTAGCGGGGTTAGCACCGGGGAGCTGTTTTTT. This sequence encodes CASSGSSGVSTGELFF. The J gene is TRBJ2-2, the V gene TRBV19; TRBD2 matches 9 bases. V lost 5 bases to trimming and J lost 4 bases; unmatched junction nucleotides: 8. The CDR3 spans 16 residues. CDR1 LNHDA and CDR2 SQIVND come from the germline V gene (reference sequence). Looking up the rest from reference TRBV19 and TRBJ2-2 gives the full variable domain: DGGITQSPKYLFRKEGQNVTLSCEQNLNHDAMYWYRQDPGQGLRLIYYSQIVNDFQKGDIAEGYSVSREKKESFPLTVTSAQKNPTAFYLCASSGSSGVSTGELFFGEGSRLTVL.

Concerning this clonotype: The junction departs from the called germline gene at one end, perhaps through a read error. The V and J genes are TRBV11-2 and TRBJ1-1; D perhaps matches TRBD1 (5 bases). The CDR3 extends over 13 amino acids. CDR1 and CDR2 (germline): SGHAT, FQNNGV. The CDR3 is CASSLSGNAEAFF. The CDR3 bases are TGTGCCAGCAGCCTCTCAGGGAACGCTGAAGCTTTCTTT. Full variable domain (rest looked up from reference TRBV11-2 and TRBJ1-1): EAGVAQSPRYKIIEKRQSVAFWCNPISGHATLYWYQQILGQGPKLLIQFQNNGVVDDSQLPKDRFSAERLKGVDSTLKIQPAKLEDSAVYLCASSLSGNAEAFFGQGTRLTVV.